The 16 T cell receptor beta chains below come from one sample, sequenced in a study of shared clonotypes between healthy human individuals. Method: immunoSEQ multiplex PCR; TCRdb's copy keeps in-frame clones and lacks some. This sample has around 2.5 million clones, with more than 85% found just once. The sample taken for sequencing was naive CD4+ T cells from PBMCs. As for subset: CD45RA+ positively selected. These receptors all stem from a man younger than 30 in good health. Some clones in this sample may be carry-over from other donors' samples.

V gene TRBV18 combines with J gene TRBJ2-3; 8 bases line up with TRBD2. The germline V gene has CDR1 KGHSH and CDR2 LQKENI. The length of the CDR3 is 16 residues. The V gene end was trimmed by 3 bases and the J gene end by 2 bases; junction bases not matched to a gene: 7. The DNA for the CDR3 is TGTGCCAGCTCACCGTTATTAGCGGGGTTCACAGATACGCAGTATTTT. Residues: CASSPLLAGFTDTQYF.

The chain's CDR3 is CASSLAILQETQYF. For the CDR3, the DNA is TGCGCCAGCAGCTTGGCCATACTTCAAGAGACCCAGTACTTC. V gene TRBV5-1 combines with J gene TRBJ2-5; D is unresolved. The germline CDR1 and CDR2 sequences are SGHRS and YFSETQ. The CDR3 is 14 residues long. V shed 0 bases and J shed 2 bases, with 8 bases lying between them.

CDR3 residues: CASSLRGHRVSTGELFF. Written as DNA, the CDR3 is TGTGCCAGCAGTTTACGGGGCCACAGGGTAAGCACCGGGGAGCTGTTTTTT. The rearrangement joins TRBV28 to TRBJ2-2; D is possibly TRBD1 (6 bases). The V gene lost 2 bases and the J gene lost 4 bases, with 17 bases spanning the gap. This CDR3 contains 17 residues. Germline assignment: CDR1 MDHEN and CDR2 SYDVKM.

The genes are TRBV7-7 and TRBJ2-2; 8 bases fit TRBD1. The CDR3 is 15 residues long. In germline, CDR1 is SSHAT, CDR2 FNYEAQ (reference sequence). Trimming took 1 base from V and 6 from J; bases not matched to a gene: 4. The DNA of the CDR3 is TGTGCCAGCAGCTTAGGACCAGGGGGCGCCGGGGAGCTGTTTTTT. Its protein is CASSLGPGGAGELFF.

The chain uses TRBV11-3 and TRBJ2-2; no definite D call. CDR3 length: 17 residues. Per germline, CDR1 SGHNT and CDR2 YENEEA. Trimming left V 0 bases short and J 4 bases short, with 15 bases between. The CDR3 DNA follows: TGTGCCAGCAGCTTAGACCCAGCTCCATGGGGCACCGGGGAGCTGTTTTTT. Translated, it gives CASSLDPAPWGTGELFF.

V is TRBV9 and J is TRBJ1-3; D not certain. V lost 0 bases and J lost 3, with 4 bases in between. Germline V CDR1 and CDR2: SGDLS, YYNGEE. This CDR3 has 13 amino acids. The CDR3 reads CASSVAVGNTIYF. In nucleotides, the CDR3 is TGTGCCAGCAGCGTAGCTGTTGGAAACACCATATATTTT.

This chain joins TRBV7-2 and TRBJ2-3; 8 bases agree with TRBD2. V shed 1 base, J shed 2 bases, and the junction held 8 bases outside the gene matches. The germline gives CDR1 SGHTA, CDR2 FQGNSA. This CDR3 spans 17 amino acids. The CDR3 DNA is TGTGCCAGCAGCTTAGGTGGGCCTAGCGGGCACACAGATACGCAGTATTTT. Translating it yields CASSLGGPSGHTDTQYF.

This chain joins TRBV5-6 and TRBJ2-5; 9 bases are shared with TRBD2. The CDR3 runs to 16 residues. Germline V gene sequence: CDR1 SGHDT, CDR2 YYEEEE. The J segment lost 4 bases and the V segment lost 0 bases, leaving 7 bases of the junction unmatched. In nucleotides, the CDR3 is TGTGCCAGCAGCTTGGTGGGTAGCGGGAGTGGAGAGACCCAGTACTTC. Translating it yields CASSLVGSGSGETQYF. Variable domain in full (rest from reference TRBV5-6 and TRBJ2-5): DAGVTQSPTHLIKTRGQQVTLRCSPKSGHDTVSWYQQALGQGPQFIFQYYEEEERQRGNFPDRFSGHQFPNYSSELNVNALLLGDSALYLCASSLVGSGSGETQYFGPGTRLLVL.

This sequence joins TRBV28 and TRBJ2-1; weak D call: TRBD2 (5 bases). The CDR3 is 13 amino acids. Germline loops: CDR1 MDHEN, CDR2 SYDVKM. Trimming left V 9 bases short and J 0 bases short, with 9 bases between. CDR3 sequence (DNA): TGTGCCAGTAAACTAGACTCCTACAATGAGCAGTTCTTC. Translating gives CASKLDSYNEQFF.

The gene calls are TRBV5-4 and TRBJ2-5; 7 bases align to TRBD1. CDR3 length equals 14 residues. With 1 base clipped from V and 3 bases from J, the junction kept 3 bases outside the gene matches. Per germline, CDR1 SGHNT and CDR2 YYREEE (reference sequence). CDR3 sequence: CASSLPTGEETQYF. The CDR3 region has the DNA TGTGCCAGCAGCTTGCCAACAGGGGAAGAGACCCAGTACTTC. The whole variable domain, filled in from reference TRBV5-4 and TRBJ2-5, reads ETGVTQSPTHLIKTRGQQVTLRCSSQSGHNTVSWYQQALGQGPQFIFQYYREEENGRGNFPPRFSGLQFPNYSSELNVNALELDDSALYLCASSLPTGEETQYFGPGTRLLVL.

This sequence joins TRBV7-2 and TRBJ1-2; perhaps TRBD1 as D (6 bases). This CDR3 has 14 amino acids. V was trimmed by 5 bases and J by 8 bases, leaving 18 bases between them. Germline assignment: CDR1 SGHTA and CDR2 FQGNSA. The CDR3 DNA follows: TGTGCCAGCAGCCACAATCAGGGGACGGGCGGCTACACCTTC. Protein: CASSHNQGTGGYTF. The variable domain in full, completed from reference TRBV7-2 and TRBJ1-2, reads GAGVSQSPSNKVTEKGKDVELRCDPISGHTALYWYRQSLGQGLEFLIYFQGNSAPDKSGLPSDRFSAERTGGSVSTLTIQRTQQEDSAVYLCASSHNQGTGGYTFGSGTRLTVV.

V is TRBV5-1 and J is TRBJ1-4, with TRBD1 identical over 8 bases. Looked up from germline, CDR1 is SGHRS and CDR2 is YFSETQ. The V and J ends lost 7 bases and 6 bases, in that order; junction bases with no gene match: 17. The CDR3 extends over 17 amino acids. The CDR3 coding sequence is TGCGCCAGCCAACTAAAACCAAGACAGGGGCAAGATGAAAAACTGTTTTTT. It yields the protein CASQLKPRQGQDEKLFF.

V gene TRBV19 combines with J gene TRBJ1-2; no definite D call. There are 13 residues in the CDR3. Germline V lookup: CDR1 LNHDA, CDR2 SQIVND (reference sequence). V was shortened by 2 bases and J by 5 bases, with 9 bases between the two germline ends. The CDR3 DNA is TGTGCCAGTAGTATAAGGCAGGCTTATGGCTACACCTTC. The encoded protein is CASSIRQAYGYTF.

The chain employs TRBV28 and TRBJ2-7, with D perhaps matching TRBD2 (6 bases). CDR1 is MDHEN, CDR2 SYDVKM, per germline. V lost 4 bases and J 4 bases, leaving 14 bases between the germline ends. The CDR3 sequence is 14 residues long. The CDR3 protein is CASSSNNRGYEQYF. The CDR3 DNA reads as TGTGCCAGCAGTTCAAATAACCGGGGGTACGAGCAGTACTTC.

The gene calls are TRBV4-1 and TRBJ1-3; D is uncertain. This CDR3 is built from 18 residues. In germline, CDR1 is MGHRA, CDR2 YSYEKL. The germline V and J ends were trimmed by 0 bases and 0 bases, with 15 bases remaining between them. For the CDR3, the DNA is TGCGCCAGCAGCCAAGACCCGGGGAGCTTGGACTCTGGAAACACCATATATTTT. Protein product: CASSQDPGSLDSGNTIYF.

V usage is TRBV9 and J usage is TRBJ2-2; TRBD2 matches at 15 bases. The CDR3 extends over 18 amino acids. The J segment lost 4 bases and the V segment lost 2 bases, leaving 6 bases of the junction unmatched. The germline gives CDR1 SGDLS, CDR2 YYNGEE. The CDR3 loop is CASSVGLAGGRGTGELFF. The CDR3 DNA follows: TGTGCCAGCAGCGTCGGACTAGCGGGAGGGCGAGGCACCGGGGAGCTGTTTTTT.